The present T cell receptor beta chain was sequenced within a study of CD8+ T cells in alopecia areata. Treatment defined: oral pan-JAK inhibitor, 5-10 mg twice daily. The study's findings and limits: Affected lesional scalp, above all in alopecia totalis/universalis, was more clonal than normal scalp.

It was cDNA, reverse transcribed from extracted RNA, that served as the sequencing template. TCRdb's table, derived via immunoSEQ multiplex PCR, lists solely in-frame clones and lacks some. Seen here are roughly 250,000 clones, 45% to 70% observed once, and the top ten hold roughly 0.93%. V lost 3 bases, J lost 7 bases, and 13 bases stayed unmatched. The CDR3 loop spans 15 amino acids. The germline V gene has CDR1 GTSNPN and CDR2 SVGIG (reference sequence). Regarding this clone: Its antigen is unidentified.

The genes are TRBV30 and TRBJ1-1; 8 nucleotides align to TRBD1. This TCR came from a human donor with alopecia areata. The specimen was CD4+ T cells sorted from blood, collected at week 52, from a patient treated with tofacitinib. CDR3 sequence: CAWRPRGRAENEAFF. CDR3 in DNA: TGTGCCTGGAGGCCCAGGGGGCGTGCGGAAAATGAAGCTTTCTTT.